A single sample gave rise to the 17 T cell receptor beta chains below, sequenced in a study of blood T cell repertoires in COVID-19. Here immunoSEQ multiplex PCR was the method, and the copy in TCRdb shows in-frame clones only, minus some. The repertoire holds hundreds of thousands of clones, with 80% to 90% as singletons. The sequencing sample was made of PBMCs or T cells enriched from blood (not recorded which). The origin of the receptors is a woman between 40 and 55 years old who had been exposed to COVID-19.

The J gene is TRBJ1-4, the V gene TRBV5-4; D is possibly TRBD1 (5 bases). Germline values: CDR1 SGHNT, CDR2 YYREEE (reference sequence). The CDR3 totals 13 residues. The V end lost 4 bases, the J end lost 7 bases, and 11 bases lay between the germline ends. The CDR3 DNA follows: TGTGCCAGCAGCCAGGCGGGACGTGAAAAACTGTTTTTT. Translation: CASSQAGREKLFF.

The chain links TRBV19 to TRBJ1-1; TRBD1 might be the D (5 bases). V was pared by 6 bases and J by 0 bases, with 8 bases between. The germline V gene has CDR1 LNHDA and CDR2 SQIVND (reference sequence). CDR3 length equals 13 residues. CDR3 nucleotides: TGTGCCAGTAGGGTGGACATGAACACTGAAGCTTTCTTT. Translation: CASRVDMNTEAFF.

The chain carries TRBV5-8 and TRBJ2-4, with 8 bases that match TRBD1. The CDR3 spans 15 residues. Germline values: CDR1 SGHTS, CDR2 YDEGEE. V shed 5 bases and J 3 bases; nucleotides not matched to a gene: 7. The CDR3: CASRRGQANKNIQYF. CDR3 in DNA: TGTGCCAGCAGGAGGGGACAGGCTAACAAAAACATTCAGTACTTC.

The chain employs TRBV13 and TRBJ1-2; no firm D call. Germline CDR1 PRHDT, CDR2 FYEKMQ (reference sequence). The V end was cut by 5 bases, the J end by 6 bases, with 4 bases between. The CDR3 spans 10 residues. The CDR3 protein is CASSLNGYTF. The CDR3 bases are TGTGCCAGCAGCCTAAATGGCTACACCTTC.

J is TRBJ2-7 and V is TRBV5-1; 9 nucleotides align to TRBD2. The CDR3 has 16 residues. V trimming: 3 bases; J trimming: 2 bases; junction bases outside the gene matches: 9. Per germline, CDR1 SGHRS and CDR2 YFSETQ. CDR3 in amino acids: CASSSKVAGATYEQYF. In DNA form, the CDR3 reads TGCGCCAGCAGCTCTAAAGTAGCGGGGGCGACCTACGAGCAGTACTTC.

The chain combines TRBV2 with TRBJ2-2; TRBD1 might be the D (5 bases). Germline V gene data show CDR1 as SNHLY and CDR2 as FYNNEI. The CDR3 extends over 13 amino acids. The V end was cut by 2 bases, the J end by 5 bases, with 6 bases between. The CDR3 loop reads CASSERGTGELFF. The CDR3 nucleotides are TGTGCCAGCAGTGAAAGGGGTACCGGGGAGCTGTTTTTT.

This rearrangement joins TRBV2 to TRBJ1-1, with TRBD1 matching over 8 bases. Unmatched junction bases numbered 5, after V lost 7 bases and J lost 4 bases. CDR3 length equals 13 residues. The germline V gene encodes CDR1 SNHLY and CDR2 FYNNEI. CDR3 sequence: CASTLGQVTEAFF. CDR3 sequence (DNA): TGTGCCAGCACCCTGGGACAGGTCACTGAAGCTTTCTTT.

This chain links TRBV9 with TRBJ1-2; D is possibly TRBD1 (6 bases). Trimming removed 0 bases at V and 8 bases at J, with 14 bases between. The CDR3 totals 14 residues. Germline V gene lookup returns CDR1 SGDLS and CDR2 YYNGEE. The CDR3 nucleotides are TGTGCCAGCAGCGTAGCGGTACAGGGAAGCGGCTACACCTTC. Protein: CASSVAVQGSGYTF.

This chain uses TRBV19 with TRBJ2-3, with a tentative D call TRBD2 (6 bases). Trimming pared 7 bases from V and 2 bases from J, leaving 19 bases between. In germline, CDR1 is LNHDA, CDR2 SQIVND (reference sequence). The CDR3 length is 16 residues. The CDR3 protein is CASTPTSQSPTDTQYF. CDR3 sequence (DNA): TGTGCCAGTACCCCGACTAGTCAAAGCCCCACAGATACGCAGTATTTT.

The chain carries TRBV5-5 and TRBJ1-2, with D perhaps TRBD1 (5 bases). CDR3 size: 14 residues. Germline loops: CDR1 SGHKS, CDR2 YYEKEE (reference sequence). Trimming shortened V by 6 bases and J by 6 bases, and 18 bases separated the two germline ends. CDR3 sequence: CASNTREGLNGYTF. The CDR3 DNA is TGTGCCAGCAACACCAGGGAAGGCCTTAATGGCTACACCTTC.

V and J are TRBV27 and TRBJ2-7, with 12 bases lining up with TRBD1. Trimming at V came to 2 bases and at J to 3 bases, leaving 2 bases not matched to a gene. CDR1 MNHEY and CDR2 SMNVEV come from the germline V gene (reference sequence). This CDR3 has 15 residues. The chain's CDR3 is CASSLGTGGSYEQYF. The CDR3 nucleotides are TGTGCCAGCAGTTTAGGGACAGGGGGCAGCTACGAGCAGTACTTC.

The chain uses TRBV15 and TRBJ2-1, with 9 bases lining up with TRBD1. Germline V gene sequence: CDR1 LNHNV, CDR2 YYDKDF (reference sequence). The length of the CDR3 is 14 residues. The J segment lost 2 bases and the V segment lost 6 bases, leaving 2 bases of the junction unmatched. CDR3 coding DNA: TGTGCCACCAGACAGGGGGCAACCTACAATGAGCAGTTCTTC. Translated: CATRQGATYNEQFF. The whole variable domain, filled in from reference TRBV15 and TRBJ2-1, reads DAMVIQNPRYQVTQFGKPVTLSCSQTLNHNVMYWYQQKSSQAPKLLFHYYDKDFNNEADTPDNFQSRRPNTSFCFLDIRSPGLGDTAMYLCATRQGATYNEQFFGPGTRLTVL.

This chain joins TRBV27 and TRBJ2-2; 12 bases map to TRBD2. The CDR3 is 17 residues long. V was clipped by 5 bases and J by 3 bases; unmatched bases: 7. From germline, CDR1 is MNHEY and CDR2 SMNVEV (reference sequence). Here the CDR3 reads CASSPRLAGVYTGELFF. DNA of the CDR3: TGTGCCAGCAGTCCAAGACTAGCGGGGGTGTACACCGGGGAGCTGTTTTTT.

This clone has only one observation. The gene calls are TRBV9 and TRBJ2-2, with D possibly being TRBD2 (7 bases). Germline CDR1 SGDLS, CDR2 YYNGEE. CDR3 length equals 19 residues. Trimming took off 4 bases at V and 3 bases at J, with 25 bases between the two ends. CDR3 coding DNA: TGTGCCAGCAGCCGTAGCTGGGGGGGCCCCACTCGGGACACCGGGGAGCTGTTTTTT. Translating it yields CASSRSWGGPTRDTGELFF.

The V gene is TRBV7-2, the J gene TRBJ2-2; 7 bases agree with TRBD1. Unmatched junction bases numbered 11, after V lost 2 bases and J lost 5 bases. Looked up from germline, CDR1 is SGHTA and CDR2 is FQGNSA. The CDR3 extends over 17 amino acids. In nucleotides, the CDR3 is TGTGCCAGCAGCTTACAAGGACAGGCAATACATACCGGGGAGCTGTTTTTT. Translated: CASSLQGQAIHTGELFF.

The CDR3 reads CASSFSGGPGSYNEQFF. In DNA, the CDR3 is TGTGCCAGCAGCTTCTCCGGGGGGCCAGGCTCCTACAATGAGCAGTTCTTC. The chain joins TRBV7-3 to TRBJ2-1; D possibly corresponds to TRBD2 (7 bases). This CDR3 spans 17 amino acids. Germline V gene sequence: CDR1 SGHTA, CDR2 FQGTGA. The ends were cut back, 3 bases at V and 0 bases at J, with 15 bases in the middle.

This chain joins TRBV29-1 and TRBJ1-1, with 7 bases that match TRBD1. After removal of 2 bases from V and 4 bases from J, the junction contained 7 bases not matched to a gene. This CDR3 is 14 amino acids long. Germline V gene data show CDR1 as SQVTM and CDR2 as ANQGSEA. This chain's CDR3 is CSVEKGARGTEAFF. The CDR3 DNA reads as TGCAGCGTTGAAAAGGGGGCGCGAGGCACTGAAGCTTTCTTT. The variable domain in full, with the rest retrieved from reference TRBV29-1 and TRBJ1-1, is SAVISQKPSRDICQRGTSLTIQCQVDSQVTMMFWYRQQPGQSLTLIATANQGSEATYESGFVIDKFPISRPNLTFSTLTVSNMSPEDSSIYLCSVEKGARGTEAFFGQGTRLTVV.